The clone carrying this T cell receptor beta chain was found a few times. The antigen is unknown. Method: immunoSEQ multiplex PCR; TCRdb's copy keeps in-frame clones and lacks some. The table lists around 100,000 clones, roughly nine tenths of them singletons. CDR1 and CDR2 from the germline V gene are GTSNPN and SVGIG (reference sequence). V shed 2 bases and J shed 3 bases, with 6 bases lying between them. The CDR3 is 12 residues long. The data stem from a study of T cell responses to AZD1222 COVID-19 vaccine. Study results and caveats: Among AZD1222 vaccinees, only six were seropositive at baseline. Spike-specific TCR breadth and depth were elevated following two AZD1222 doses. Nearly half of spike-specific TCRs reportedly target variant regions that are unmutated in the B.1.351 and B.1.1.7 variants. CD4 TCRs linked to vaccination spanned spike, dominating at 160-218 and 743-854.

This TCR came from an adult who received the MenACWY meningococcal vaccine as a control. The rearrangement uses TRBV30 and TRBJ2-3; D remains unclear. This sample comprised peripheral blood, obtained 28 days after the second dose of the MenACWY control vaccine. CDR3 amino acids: CAWSLTTDTQYF. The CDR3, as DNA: TGTGCCTGGAGTCTGACAACAGATACGCAGTATTTT.